The following is a T cell receptor (beta chain) sequence with its context. This CDR3 region has 13 residues. Germline V gene sequence: CDR1 SGHDN, CDR2 FVKESK. V lost 8 bases and J 4 bases, leaving 11 bases between the germline ends. The source of the sample is a study of blood T cell repertoires in COVID-19. Study information: Collection of acute and convalescent COVID-19 samples took place in the United States, Italy and Spain. From T cells, B-cell-depleted T cells, or PBMCs came the material, which was cDNA or gDNA.

In the original processing: For nucleated cells, counts were estimated from reference gene primer amplification. Sequenced by immunoSEQ multiplex PCR; TCRdb stores in-frame clones only, minus some. The V and J calls and clone size are taken from that table; D and trimming were inferred from the DNA. The sample lists about 520,000 clones, 80% to 90% seen once, with roughly 3.1% in the top ten. The TCR originated in a human donor in a cohort sampled during active COVID-19. Sequenced material: peripheral blood. The chain uses TRBV14 and TRBJ2-2; D call uncertain. The CDR3 loop reads CASAPEITGELFF. CDR3 in DNA: TGTGCCAGCGCCCCGGAGATCACCGGGGAGCTGTTTTTT.